Presented here are 5 T cell receptor beta chains from one specimen sequenced in a study of lymphopenia after photon versus proton radiotherapy. This table comes from immunoSEQ multiplex PCR, and its TCRdb copy is limited to in-frame clones, with some not included. Of around 20,000 clones listed, roughly 90% are singletons. The sample consisted of peripheral blood, taken from a patient treated with proton-based radiotherapy. These receptors came from a man older than 75 with esophageal cancer.

V is TRBV6-5 and J is TRBJ1-2; D is unclear. Germline V gives CDR1 MNHEY, CDR2 SVGAGI. Trimming took 2 bases from V and 7 from J, leaving 8 bases between them. The CDR3 runs 12 residues. CDR3 nucleotides: TGTGCCAGCAGTTACGCGGGAGCTGGCTACACCTTC. It yields the protein CASSYAGAGYTF.

The V call is TRBV5-5, the J call TRBJ2-3, with 7 nucleotides matching TRBD1. This CDR3 has 15 amino acids. V gave up 0 bases and J gave up 4 bases; unmatched junction bases: 5. Germline V gene data show CDR1 as SGHKS and CDR2 as YYEKEE (reference sequence). The CDR3 DNA reads TGTGCCAGCAGCTTGGCGGACAGGTGGGCAGATACGCAGTATTTT. Its protein product is CASSLADRWADTQYF.

Regarding this clone: Relative to the germline gene, one junction end is altered; a read error may explain this. Distinct nucleotide sequences in the sample also encode this CDR3. V usage is TRBV6-5 and J usage is TRBJ2-7; 7 bases map to TRBD2. Germline CDR1 is MNHEY and CDR2 is SVGAGI. CDR3 length: 11 amino acids. CDR3 amino acids: CASANERGETF. CDR3 nucleotides: TGTGCCAGCGCCAACGAACGGGGGGAGACCTTC.

J is TRBJ1-2 and V is TRBV7-8; D is unclear. Trimming left V 1 base short and J 3 bases short, with 15 bases between. Germline V CDR1 and CDR2: SGHVS, FQNEAQ. CDR3 length: 16 residues. The CDR3 sequence: CASSLGAYARDYGYTF. CDR3 nucleotide sequence: TGTGCCAGCAGCTTAGGGGCGTATGCACGGGACTATGGCTACACCTTC.

This chain uses TRBV7-9 with TRBJ1-2; 7 bases match TRBD1. Looked up from germline, CDR1 is SEHNR and CDR2 is FQNEAQ (reference sequence). The CDR3 consists of 14 residues. Trimming took 5 bases from V and 4 from J; bases not matched to a gene: 7. The DNA of the CDR3 is TGTGCCAGCAGCCCCCCGGGACAGCTCTATGGCTACACCTTC. This encodes CASSPPGQLYGYTF.